This entry features one TCR beta chain sequence. From the germline J gene comes the end of the CDR3, since the read stops 3 residues before it. This sample is drawn from a study of T cells in women clearing cervical HPV infection. Study overall: Controls were women whose single incident HPV16 infection cleared within 12 months without precancer or cancer. Blood came at first lesion visit for cases, post-clearance for controls.

Here immunoSEQ multiplex PCR was the method, and the copy in TCRdb shows in-frame clones only, minus some. This sample's table has 40,000 to 55,000 clones. The CDR3 covers 17 residues. In germline, CDR1 is MNHEY, CDR2 SVGEGT. Trimming took off 5 bases at V and 0 bases at J, with 16 bases between the two ends. Sequencing was performed on blood buffy coat. This TCR was sampled from a woman aged 18 to 75 with a cervical HPV16 infection that either progressed to CIN3+ or cleared (not recorded which). The chain uses TRBV6-2 or TRBV6-3 and TRBJ2-2, with D possibly being TRBD2 (7 bases). The part of the CDR3 DNA that was read is TGTGCCAGCAGTCTCCTCCGAGGGGGGGCGAACACCGGGGAG. Amino acid sequence: CASSLLRGGANTGE. The complete CDR3 sequence is CASSLLRGGANTGELFF.